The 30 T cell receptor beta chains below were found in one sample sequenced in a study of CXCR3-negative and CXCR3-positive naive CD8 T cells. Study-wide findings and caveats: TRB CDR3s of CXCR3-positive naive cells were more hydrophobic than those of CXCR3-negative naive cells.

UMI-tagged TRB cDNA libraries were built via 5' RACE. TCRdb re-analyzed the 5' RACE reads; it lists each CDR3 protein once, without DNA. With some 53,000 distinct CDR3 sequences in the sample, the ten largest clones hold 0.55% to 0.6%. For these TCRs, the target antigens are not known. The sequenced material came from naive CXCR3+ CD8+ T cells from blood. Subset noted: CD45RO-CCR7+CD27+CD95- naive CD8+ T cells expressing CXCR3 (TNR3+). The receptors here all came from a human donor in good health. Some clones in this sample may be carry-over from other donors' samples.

Here the CDR3 reads CSARDKEGLASEAFF. The chain employs TRBV20-1 and TRBJ1-1. Germline CDR1 DFQATT, CDR2 SNEGSKA (reference sequence). This CDR3 has 15 residues.

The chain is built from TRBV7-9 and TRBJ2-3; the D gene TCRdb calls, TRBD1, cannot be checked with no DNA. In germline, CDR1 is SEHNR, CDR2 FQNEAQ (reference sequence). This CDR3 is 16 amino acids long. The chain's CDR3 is CASSPRGQSTADTQYF.

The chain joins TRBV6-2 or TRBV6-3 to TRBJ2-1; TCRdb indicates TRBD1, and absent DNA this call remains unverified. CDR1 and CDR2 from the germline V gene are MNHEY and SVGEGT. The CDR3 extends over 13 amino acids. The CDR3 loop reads CAIQGGAGNEQFF.

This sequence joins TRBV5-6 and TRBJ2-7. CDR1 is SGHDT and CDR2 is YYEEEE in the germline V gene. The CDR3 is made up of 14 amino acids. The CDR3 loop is CASSFFGNSYEQYF.

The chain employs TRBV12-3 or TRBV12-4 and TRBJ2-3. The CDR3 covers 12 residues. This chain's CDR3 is CASSYGTDTQYF.

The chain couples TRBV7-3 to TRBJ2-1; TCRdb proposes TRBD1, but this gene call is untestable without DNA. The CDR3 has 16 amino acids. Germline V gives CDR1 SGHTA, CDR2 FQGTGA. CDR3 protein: CASSLSGASSYNEQFF.

CDR3 loop: CASSKRPGGGHTDTQYF. The chain joins TRBV21-1 to TRBJ2-3; the D call of TRBD1 rests on TCRdb alone, since no DNA is present to check it. TRBV21-1 is classified as a pseudogene. The CDR3 runs to 17 residues.

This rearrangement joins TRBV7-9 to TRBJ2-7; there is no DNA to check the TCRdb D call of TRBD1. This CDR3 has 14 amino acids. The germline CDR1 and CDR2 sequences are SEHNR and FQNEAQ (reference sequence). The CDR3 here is CASSFRDRDYEQYF.

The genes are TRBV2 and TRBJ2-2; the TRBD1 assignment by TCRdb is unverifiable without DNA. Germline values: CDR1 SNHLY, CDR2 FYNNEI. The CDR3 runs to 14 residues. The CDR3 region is CASHPTGNTGELFF. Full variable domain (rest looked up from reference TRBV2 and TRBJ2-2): EPEVTQTPSHQVTQMGQEVILRCVPISNHLYFYWYRQILGQKVEFLVSFYNNEISEKSEIFDDQFSVERPDGSNFTLKIRSTKLEDSAMYFCASHPTGNTGELFFGEGSRLTVL.

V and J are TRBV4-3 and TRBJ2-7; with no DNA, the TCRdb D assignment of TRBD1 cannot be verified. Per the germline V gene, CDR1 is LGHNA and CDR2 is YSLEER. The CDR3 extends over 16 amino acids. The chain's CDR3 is CASSQDFSVPSYEQYF.

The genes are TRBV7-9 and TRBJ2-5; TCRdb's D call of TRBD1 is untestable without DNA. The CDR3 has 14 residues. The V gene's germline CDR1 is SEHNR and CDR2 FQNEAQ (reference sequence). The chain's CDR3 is CASSPLGGRETQYF.

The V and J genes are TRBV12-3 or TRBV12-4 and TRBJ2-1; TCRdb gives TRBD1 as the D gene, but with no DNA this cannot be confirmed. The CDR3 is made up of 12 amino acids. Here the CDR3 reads CASSTGRAEQFF.

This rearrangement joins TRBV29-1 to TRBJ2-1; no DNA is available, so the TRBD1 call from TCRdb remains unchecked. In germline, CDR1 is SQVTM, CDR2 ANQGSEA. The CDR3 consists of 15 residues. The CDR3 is CSAWGQGNHYNEQFF.

This chain's CDR3 is CASSWIRPSDEQFF. The V and J genes are TRBV12-3 or TRBV12-4 and TRBJ2-1. This CDR3 is built from 14 residues.

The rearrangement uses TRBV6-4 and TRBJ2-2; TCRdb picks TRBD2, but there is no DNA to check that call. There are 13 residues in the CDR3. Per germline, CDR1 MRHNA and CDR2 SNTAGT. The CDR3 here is CASSETSTGELFF.

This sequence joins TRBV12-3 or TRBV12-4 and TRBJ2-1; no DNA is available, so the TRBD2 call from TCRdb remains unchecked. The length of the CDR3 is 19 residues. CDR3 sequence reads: CASSGDSEVGREAYNEQFF.

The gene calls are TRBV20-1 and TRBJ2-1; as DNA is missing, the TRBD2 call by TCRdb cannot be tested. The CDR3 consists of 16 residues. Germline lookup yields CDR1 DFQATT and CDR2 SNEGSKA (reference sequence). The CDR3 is CSANKLAGGSYNEQFF.

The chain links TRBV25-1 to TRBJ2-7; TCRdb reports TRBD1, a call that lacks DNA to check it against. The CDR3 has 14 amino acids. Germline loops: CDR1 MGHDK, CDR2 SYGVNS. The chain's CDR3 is CASLTGDGSDKQYF.

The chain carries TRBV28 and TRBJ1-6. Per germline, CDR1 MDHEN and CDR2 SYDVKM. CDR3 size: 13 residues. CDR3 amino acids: CASSPLVPTPLHF.

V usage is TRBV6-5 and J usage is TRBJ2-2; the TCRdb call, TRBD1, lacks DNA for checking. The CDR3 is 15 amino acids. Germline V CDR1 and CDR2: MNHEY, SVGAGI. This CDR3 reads CASRRGMGDTGELFF.

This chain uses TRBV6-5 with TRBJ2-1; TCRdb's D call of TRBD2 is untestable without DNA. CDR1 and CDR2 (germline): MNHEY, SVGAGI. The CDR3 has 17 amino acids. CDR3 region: CASSYSIPGTYYNEQFF.

CDR3 amino acids: CASSAGTEETQYF. This chain connects TRBV6-4 to TRBJ2-5; the TCRdb call, TRBD2, lacks DNA for checking. Germline lookup yields CDR1 MRHNA and CDR2 SNTAGT. The CDR3 is 13 residues long.

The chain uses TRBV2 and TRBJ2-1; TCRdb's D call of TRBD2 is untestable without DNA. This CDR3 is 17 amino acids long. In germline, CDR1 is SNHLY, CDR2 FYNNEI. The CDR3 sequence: CASSPVRLAGGDNEQFF.

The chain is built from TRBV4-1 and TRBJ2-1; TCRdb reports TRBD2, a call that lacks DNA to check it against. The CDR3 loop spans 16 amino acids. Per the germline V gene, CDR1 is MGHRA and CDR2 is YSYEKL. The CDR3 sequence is CASSQVGLAYDDEQFF.

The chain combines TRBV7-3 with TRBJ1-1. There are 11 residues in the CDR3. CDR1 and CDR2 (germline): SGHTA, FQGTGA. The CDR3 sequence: CASSYGVFAFF. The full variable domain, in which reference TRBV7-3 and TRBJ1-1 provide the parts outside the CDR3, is GAGVSQTPSNKVTEKGKYVELRCDPISGHTALYWYRQSLGQGPEFLIYFQGTGAADDSGLPNDRFFAVRPEGSVSTLKIQRTERGDSAVYLCASSYGVFAFFGQGTRLTVV.

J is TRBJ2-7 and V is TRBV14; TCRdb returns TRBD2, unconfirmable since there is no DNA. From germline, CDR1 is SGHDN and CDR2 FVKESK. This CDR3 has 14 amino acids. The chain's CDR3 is CASSPGTRIYEQYF.

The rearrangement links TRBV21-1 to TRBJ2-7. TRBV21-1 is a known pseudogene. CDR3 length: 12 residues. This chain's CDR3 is CASSLNLYEQYF.

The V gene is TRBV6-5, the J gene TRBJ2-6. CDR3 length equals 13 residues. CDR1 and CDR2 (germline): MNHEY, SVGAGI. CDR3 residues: CASSPLGANVLTF.

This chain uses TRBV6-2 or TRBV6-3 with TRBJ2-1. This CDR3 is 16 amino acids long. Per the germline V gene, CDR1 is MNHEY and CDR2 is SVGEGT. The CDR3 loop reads CASYSAPTSSYNEQFF.

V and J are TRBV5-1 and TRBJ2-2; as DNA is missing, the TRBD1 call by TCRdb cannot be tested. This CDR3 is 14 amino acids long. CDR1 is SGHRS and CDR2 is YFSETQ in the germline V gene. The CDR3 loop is CASSFEGQTGELFF.